The 24 T cell receptor beta chains listed next were all sequenced from one sample in a study of OX40 agonist ivuxolimab in advanced cancers. The protocol used for the library was the immunoSEQ multiplex PCR assay. TCRdb provides this immuneACCESS table in a form limited to in-frame rearrangements. Some clones are lacking; in checked studies, under half of them reflect an unresolved V gene, and why the rest are absent is not known. The sample yields 8,500 to 14,000 clones; 82% were counted once. The ten largest clones take up about 10% of the sample. The material was CD4+ or CD8+ T cells sorted from blood, obtained in a trial of the OX40 agonist ivuxolimab. The receptors derive from an adult with an advanced solid tumor such as melanoma, head and neck, liver or kidney cancer.

The chain joins TRBV9 to TRBJ2-1; maybe TRBD2 (6 bases). The germline V gene has CDR1 SGDLS and CDR2 YYNGEE. The CDR3 runs 16 residues. V lost 5 bases, J lost 9 bases, and 24 bases lay in between. The CDR3 region has the DNA TGTGCCAGCAGTGGAGTGGGGGGACCTAGTAAGGCTGAGCAGTTCTTC. Protein: CASSGVGGPSKAEQFF.

The chain joins TRBV7-9 to TRBJ2-3, with TRBD2 identical over 9 bases. The germline V gene encodes CDR1 SEHNR and CDR2 FQNEAQ (reference sequence). J was trimmed by 3 bases and V by 5 bases; bases with no gene match: 12. The CDR3 is made up of 17 amino acids. The CDR3 sequence is CASSLGSGRRGTDTQYF. CDR3 coding DNA: TGTGCCAGCAGCCTGGGGAGCGGGAGGAGGGGAACAGATACGCAGTATTTT.

The chain uses TRBV27 and TRBJ2-7; 7 nucleotides match TRBD2. The CDR3 consists of 13 residues. J was trimmed by 1 base and V by 5 bases; bases with no gene match: 2. CDR1 and CDR2 from the germline V gene are MNHEY and SMNVEV (reference sequence). The CDR3 loop is CASSPGGSYEQYF. The CDR3 DNA reads as TGTGCCAGCAGTCCCGGGGGGTCCTACGAGCAGTACTTC.

The CDR3 nucleotides are TGTGCCAGCAGCTTCGAGGGACAAACGTACTACGAGCAGTACTTC. This codes for CASSFEGQTYYEQYF. This rearrangement joins TRBV11-2 to TRBJ2-7, with D possibly TRBD1 on 6 matching bases. The CDR3 loop spans 15 amino acids. Trimming took 3 bases from V and 3 from J, leaving 15 bases between them. CDR1 is SGHAT and CDR2 is FQNNGV in the germline V gene.

The chain uses TRBV27 and TRBJ1-5; TRBD1 might be the D (5 bases). Per germline, CDR1 MNHEY and CDR2 SMNVEV (reference sequence). V lost 0 bases and J lost 1, with 7 bases in between. The CDR3 spans 15 residues. CDR3 protein: CASSLSWGSNQPQHF. DNA for the CDR3: TGTGCCAGCAGTTTATCGTGGGGGAGCAATCAGCCCCAGCATTTT.

This clone was seen a few times. V usage is TRBV5-4 and J usage is TRBJ2-3, with 7 bases matching TRBD2. The CDR3 length is 16 residues. The germline gives CDR1 SGHNT, CDR2 YYREEE (reference sequence). J lost 2 bases, V lost 4 bases, and 10 bases had no gene match. CDR3 in amino acids: CASSKGRAGLTDTQYF. The DNA for the CDR3 is TGTGCCAGCAGCAAGGGAAGAGCGGGACTCACAGATACGCAGTATTTT.

The chain links TRBV5-4 to TRBJ1-2; 8 bases align to TRBD1. Germline V lookup: CDR1 SGHNT, CDR2 YYREEE (reference sequence). J gave up 4 bases and V 2 bases, and 4 bases lay outside the gene matches. This CDR3 is 14 amino acids long. As DNA, the CDR3 is TGTGCCAGCAGCTTAGGACAGGGCGGCTATGGCTACACCTTC. This gives the protein CASSLGQGGYGYTF.

The chain has TRBV29-1 and TRBJ2-7; 9 bases fit TRBD2. Germline values: CDR1 SQVTM, CDR2 ANQGSEA. CDR3 size: 14 residues. With V trimmed by 3 bases and J by 2 bases, 5 bases remained unmatched. The chain's CDR3 is CSVDFSGGTYEQYF. CDR3 coding DNA: TGCAGCGTTGACTTTAGCGGGGGAACCTACGAGCAGTACTTC.

This clone is judged medium-sized. The genes are TRBV7-8 and TRBJ2-1; the D is unclear. CDR1 is SGHVS and CDR2 is FQNEAQ in the germline V gene. The CDR3 runs to 17 residues. Trimming pared 1 base from V and 0 bases from J, leaving 13 bases between. The CDR3 region is CASSLGAGAGSYNEQFF. The CDR3 nucleotides are TGTGCCAGCAGCTTAGGTGCAGGAGCCGGCTCCTACAATGAGCAGTTCTTC.

The rearrangement links TRBV4-3 to TRBJ2-1; possible D gene TRBD2, 6 bases. V was clipped by 0 bases and J by 3 bases, with 15 bases between them. Germline CDR1 reads LGHNA; CDR2 reads YSLEER. The CDR3 runs 17 residues. The CDR3 region is CASSQDQLAPLYNEQFF. The CDR3 DNA reads TGCGCCAGCAGCCAAGATCAACTAGCCCCCCTCTACAATGAGCAGTTCTTC.

V usage is TRBV29-1 and J usage is TRBJ2-2; D is undetermined. V shed 4 bases and J shed 1 base, with 7 bases lying between them. Germline assignment: CDR1 SQVTM and CDR2 ANQGSEA. This CDR3 comprises 13 residues. The CDR3 loop reads CSVAGGNTGELFF. The CDR3 bases are TGCAGCGTTGCGGGCGGGAACACCGGGGAGCTGTTTTTT.

This sequence joins TRBV19 and TRBJ2-1; no firm D call. Germline V gene lookup returns CDR1 LNHDA and CDR2 SQIVND (reference sequence). Trimming took 1 base from V and 4 from J, leaving 8 bases between them. The CDR3 is 14 residues long. The CDR3 DNA follows: TGTGCCAGTAGTATAGTTCCCGCGTACAATGAGCAGTTCTTC. It specifies CASSIVPAYNEQFF.

This clone was counted only a few times. The chain joins TRBV19 to TRBJ2-3; possibly TRBD2 for D (5 bases). The CDR3 loop spans 16 amino acids. V gave up 5 bases and J gave up 0 bases, with 15 bases separating them. Germline V gene data show CDR1 as LNHDA and CDR2 as SQIVND (reference sequence). CDR3 protein: CASSARGAQSTDTQYF. The CDR3 nucleotides read TGTGCCAGTAGTGCCCGGGGAGCGCAGAGCACAGATACGCAGTATTTT.

This clone was detected only a few times. The chain couples TRBV27 to TRBJ2-7, with TRBD2 matching over 10 bases. The junction had 6 bases not matched to a gene; V was cut back by 3 bases and J by 4 bases. Looked up from germline, CDR1 is MNHEY and CDR2 is SMNVEV (reference sequence). CDR3 length equals 15 residues. DNA for the CDR3: TGTGCCAGCAGTTTGTCTAGCGGGAGAGGGTACGAGCAGTACTTC. It translates to CASSLSSGRGYEQYF.

This clone was seen a single time. Other nucleotide sequences in the sample specify the same CDR3. The chain carries TRBV27 and TRBJ2-3, with 7 bases lining up with TRBD1. Germline CDR1 MNHEY, CDR2 SMNVEV (reference sequence). The CDR3 covers 15 residues. Unmatched junction bases numbered 18, after V lost 7 bases and J lost 11 bases. For the CDR3, the DNA is TGTGCCAGCAAGGGACAGTTGAGGGACCCATGGATGCAGTATTTT. This translates into CASKGQLRDPWMQYF.

The rearrangement joins TRBV7-9 to TRBJ1-1; TRBD1 matches 8 bases. The CDR3 is made up of 15 amino acids. Germline V CDR1 and CDR2: SEHNR, FQNEAQ (reference sequence). The V gene end was trimmed by 6 bases and the J gene end by 3 bases; junction bases not matched to a gene: 9. In DNA form, the CDR3 reads TGTGCCAGCAGATATCCGGGACAGGAGCACACTGAAGCTTTCTTT. Protein product: CASRYPGQEHTEAFF.

With respect to this clone: Distinct nucleotide sequences in the sample also encode this CDR3. The chain recombines TRBV7-6 with TRBJ2-2; D ambiguous. V was pared by 1 base and J by 0 bases, with 9 bases between. Germline-derived CDR1 and CDR2 are SGHVS and FNYEAQ. The length of the CDR3 is 16 residues. CDR3 DNA sequence: TGTGCCAGCAGCTTAGAAGCTGGGGCGAACACCGGGGAGCTGTTTTTT. It codes for CASSLEAGANTGELFF.

This sequence joins TRBV2 and TRBJ1-1; D uncertain. Germline V gene sequence: CDR1 SNHLY, CDR2 FYNNEI. V was trimmed by 2 bases and J by 2 bases, leaving 18 bases between them. This CDR3 contains 17 residues. The CDR3: CASSEIGVSPRNTEAFF. DNA of the CDR3: TGTGCCAGCAGTGAAATCGGAGTATCCCCGAGAAACACTGAAGCTTTCTTT.

The chain is built from TRBV15 and TRBJ2-5; D is possibly TRBD2 (5 bases). There are 11 residues in the CDR3. Germline V gene data show CDR1 as LNHNV and CDR2 as YYDKDF (reference sequence). V was pared by 9 bases and J by 5 bases, with 10 bases between. CDR3 nucleotides: TGTGCCACTGAGGGCGGTGAGACCCAGTACTTC. Translation: CATEGGETQYF.

The genes are TRBV30 and TRBJ1-5; no reliable D call. This CDR3 contains 13 residues. Trimming cost V 2 bases and J 5 bases, with 10 bases left between them. Germline lookup yields CDR1 GTSNPN and CDR2 SVGIG (reference sequence). CDR3 amino acids: CAWSSQNHQPQHF. In DNA, the CDR3 is TGTGCCTGGAGTAGCCAGAACCATCAGCCCCAGCATTTT.

The J gene is TRBJ2-7, the V gene TRBV9; unclear D gene. Germline CDR1 SGDLS, CDR2 YYNGEE. The CDR3 runs 13 residues. The germline V and J ends were trimmed by 0 bases and 4 bases, with 8 bases remaining between them. CDR3 region: CASSVGMGYEQYF. In DNA, the CDR3 is TGTGCCAGCAGCGTAGGTATGGGATACGAGCAGTACTTC.

The count of this clone is one. The chain combines TRBV7-9 with TRBJ2-7; perhaps TRBD2 as D (5 bases). CDR1 is SEHNR, CDR2 FQNEAQ, per germline (reference sequence). CDR3 length equals 14 residues. The V end was cut by 5 bases, the J end by 0 bases, with 11 bases between. The CDR3 reads CASSPPTNSYEQYF. DNA of the CDR3: TGTGCCAGCAGCCCCCCGACTAACTCCTACGAGCAGTACTTC.

The chain combines TRBV10-3 with TRBJ1-6; D perhaps matches TRBD1 (6 bases). V was cut by 7 bases and J by 5 bases, with 12 bases left in between. The V gene's germline CDR1 is ENHRY and CDR2 SYGVKD. The CDR3 consists of 14 residues. The CDR3 DNA is TGTGCCATCACCCCTGAGGGGGATAATTCACCCCTCCACTTT. This encodes CAITPEGDNSPLHF.

The V and J genes are TRBV13 and TRBJ1-1, with D unresolved. CDR1 and CDR2 (germline): PRHDT, FYEKMQ (reference sequence). The length of the CDR3 is 12 residues. Trimming removed 2 bases at V and 8 bases at J, with 9 bases between. CDR3 nucleotide sequence: TGTGCCAGCAGCTTACAGGACTTCGAAGCTTTCTTT. It is translated as CASSLQDFEAFF. Supplemented by reference TRBV13 and TRBJ1-1, the full variable domain reads AAGVIQSPRHLIKEKRETATLKCYPIPRHDTVYWYQQGPGQDPQFLISFYEKMQSDKGSIPDRFSAQQFSDYHSELNMSSLELGDSALYFCASSLQDFEAFFGQGTRLTVV.